This T cell receptor (beta chain) stems from a study of blood T cell repertoires in COVID-19. Assignment of participants to cohorts was predicated upon participant-reported clinical history. CDR3 length: 14 residues. CDR1 and CDR2 from the germline V gene are MNHNY and SVGAGI (reference sequence). Trimming cost V 6 bases and J 0 bases, with 11 bases left between them. Original processing methods: Estimates of nucleated cell counts were drawn from the amplification of reference gene primers. Profiled with immunoSEQ multiplex PCR; TCRdb holds only in-frame clones, not every one. From that table come the V and J calls and clone size; the DNA was used to work out D and trimming. The sample has roughly 260,000 clones, 91% seen once.

The chain joins TRBV6-6 to TRBJ1-2, with a weak D call TRBD1 (6 bases). The receptor was derived from a human donor in a cohort exposed to, infected with or recovered from COVID-19 (not recorded which). The donor label of this sample is uncertain. The material sequenced was PBMCs or T cells enriched from blood (not recorded which). The CDR3 nucleotides read TGTGCCAGCAGGGACAGTAGAGCTAACTATGGCTACACCTTC. It codes for CASRDSRANYGYTF.